This T cell receptor beta chain is drawn from a study of T cell responses to AZD1222 COVID-19 vaccine. Trimming took off 2 bases at V and 1 base at J, with 15 bases between the two ends. Germline values: CDR1 SGHRS, CDR2 YFSETQ. There are 16 residues in the CDR3. This clone was recorded once. Sequencing was performed with immunoSEQ multiplex PCR; in TCRdb, only in-frame clones are kept and a portion is missing. The sample holds approximately 84,000 clones, 85% to 90% seen once. This TCR came from an adult in good health. The chain carries TRBV5-1 and TRBJ1-1; D ambiguous. The sample here was peripheral blood, taken on day 0 of AZD1222 vaccination. The CDR3 DNA reads as TGCGCCAGCAGCTTACAAGGAGGAGGGTCGAACACTGAAGCTTTCTTT. Amino acid sequence: CASSLQGGGSNTEAFF.